One sample yielded the 7 T cell receptor beta chains listed below, sequenced in a study of shared clonotypes between healthy human individuals. Profiled with immunoSEQ multiplex PCR; TCRdb holds only in-frame clones, not every one. Of approximately 100,000 clones detected, around 65% appear once; the ten largest clones hold roughly 24%. The sample consisted of memory CD8+ T cells sorted from blood. Specified subset: CD45RO+ cells pooled with CCR7-negative TemRA cells. Source of these receptors: a woman in her 30s in good health.

Only a few counts were recorded for this clone. The rearrangement uses TRBV9 and TRBJ2-1; D tentatively reads TRBD1 or TRBD2 (5 bases each). Germline CDR1 is SGDLS and CDR2 is YYNGEE. Trimming cost V 3 bases and J 10 bases, with 8 bases left between them. The CDR3 runs 11 residues. CDR3 loop: CASSARDEQFF. The CDR3 DNA reads as TGTGCCAGCAGCGCCCGGGACGAGCAGTTCTTC.

The chain employs TRBV7-6 and TRBJ2-5, with unresolved D. Trimming removed 5 bases at V and 0 bases at J, with 16 bases between. Germline CDR1 reads SGHVS; CDR2 reads FNYEAQ. CDR3 length equals 16 residues. The CDR3 DNA reads TGTGCCAGCAGCGTAAGCCCTAGGCTGTACCAAGAGACCCAGTACTTC. This translates into CASSVSPRLYQETQYF.

The chain is built from TRBV20-1 and TRBJ1-5; D possibly corresponds to TRBD1 (5 bases). V was cut by 5 bases and J by 9 bases, with 8 bases left in between. Germline CDR1 is DFQATT and CDR2 is SNEGSKA (reference sequence). CDR3 length: 10 residues. The CDR3 region is CSAGGRPQHF. DNA of the CDR3: TGCAGTGCTGGGGGTCGGCCCCAGCATTTT.

The chain combines TRBV27 with TRBJ2-7; TRBD1 might be the D (5 bases). This CDR3 contains 14 residues. The V gene lost 5 bases and the J gene lost 1 base, with 12 bases spanning the gap. Per germline, CDR1 MNHEY and CDR2 SMNVEV (reference sequence). The CDR3 is CASSVLAGSYEQYF. CDR3 DNA: TGTGCCAGCAGTGTATTGGCAGGGTCCTACGAGCAGTACTTC.

This clone came up many times. In the same sample, other DNA sequences code for this CDR3. The chain combines TRBV28 with TRBJ2-3; 8 positions agree with TRBD1. Germline trimming cut 3 bases from V and 6 bases from J; bases unmatched to any gene: 11. Looked up from germline, CDR1 is MDHEN and CDR2 is SYDVKM. The CDR3 is 16 residues long. The CDR3 spells CASSFSLAYRGDTQYF. CDR3 sequence (DNA): TGTGCCAGCAGTTTCTCGCTAGCTTACAGGGGGGATACGCAGTATTTT.

Notes on this clone: One junction end disagrees with the germline gene, perhaps due to a read error. CDR3 protein: CASSRDYPPPDF. The CDR3 DNA follows: TGTGCCAGCAGTAGGGACTACCCACCCCCAGACTTC. The J gene is TRBJ2-5, the V gene TRBV28; the match to TRBD2 covers 7 bases. This CDR3 has 12 amino acids. The germline V gene has CDR1 MDHEN and CDR2 SYDVKM. Full variable domain (missing parts from reference TRBV28 and TRBJ2-5): DVKVTQSSRYLVKRTGEKVFLECVQDMDHENMFWYRQDPGLGLRLIYFSYDVKMKEKGDIPEGYSVSREKKERFSLILESASTNQTSMYLCASSRDYPPPDFGPGTRLLVL.

The V and J genes are TRBV7-8 and TRBJ2-1; 10 nucleotides match TRBD1. The CDR3 runs 15 residues. Looked up from germline, CDR1 is SGHVS and CDR2 is FQNEAQ. V lost 1 base to trimming and J lost 7 bases; unmatched junction nucleotides: 4. The CDR3 protein is CASSLGRTGGNEQFF. The CDR3 DNA reads as TGTGCCAGCAGCTTAGGTAGGACAGGGGGGAATGAGCAGTTCTTC.